This T cell receptor beta chain emerged from a study of CD8 T cells in Susac syndrome. cDNA came from around 0.54 to 1 ug RNA primed by random hexamers. Each CDR3 protein is one row after TCRdb ran MiXCR on the immunoSEQ multiplex PCR reads. This sample has around 140,000 distinct CDR3 sequences, with approximately 95% found just once. CDR1 is SEHNR, CDR2 FQNEAQ, per germline (reference sequence). The ends were cut back, 8 bases at V and 9 bases at J, with 17 bases in the middle. The CDR3 is made up of 14 amino acids. The sequence was obtained from a human donor with multiple sclerosis. The material sequenced was CD4+ T cells from PBMCs. This chain links TRBV7-9 with TRBJ1-6; D possibly corresponds to TRBD1 (6 bases). DNA of the CDR3: TGTGCCAGCGACGGGGGGCAAGGCACTTCACCCCTCCACTTT. Protein sequence: CASDGGQGTSPLHF.